This is a list of T cell receptor beta chains from one sample in a study of blood T cells in healthy people across ages. TCRdb analysed the 5' RACE reads with MiXCR anew, one entry per CDR3 protein. The sample contains approximately 810,000 distinct CDR3 sequences, roughly 26% of which appear only once. The sequenced sample was blood. These receptors came from an elderly woman in good health. The CDR3 runs from the conserved cysteine through the conserved F or W. The D gene is left open where the match is weak. The size of a clone is reported for some rows only, either as once, few or many, or as a class for expanded clones.

j_gene: TRBJ2-5
v_gene: TRBV18
d_gene: TRBD2
abundance: NA
CDR3aa: CASSPQASGGQETQYF
CDR3nt: TGTGCCAGCTCACCACAGGCTAGCGGGGGCCAAGAGACCCAGTACTTC

j_gene: TRBJ2-4
v_gene: TRBV2
d_gene: NA
abundance: NA
CDR3aa: CASSGWAAKNIQYF
CDR3nt: TGTGCCAGCAGTGGGTGGGCGGCCAAAAACATTCAGTACTTC

j_gene: TRBJ2-3
v_gene: TRBV6-5
d_gene: TRBD2
abundance: many
CDR3aa: CASTRTRTSGGAMQYF
CDR3nt: TGTGCCAGCACGCGGACCCGGACTAGCGGGGGGGCCATGCAGTATTTT

j_gene: TRBJ2-5
v_gene: TRBV6-5
d_gene: NA
abundance: many
CDR3aa: CASRTHDTAAETQYF
CDR3nt: TGTGCCAGCAGAACCCACGACACGGCCGCGGAGACCCAGTACTTC

j_gene: TRBJ2-5
v_gene: TRBV9
d_gene: NA
abundance: NA
CDR3aa: CASSADYQRDEQYF
CDR3nt: TGTGCCAGCAGCGCGGACTATCAGAGGGATGAGCAGTACTTC

j_gene: TRBJ2-7
v_gene: TRBV7-2
d_gene: TRBD2
abundance: NA
CDR3aa: CASSLGAGGFAYEQYF
CDR3nt: TGTGCCAGCAGCTTAGGGGCGGGAGGATTCGCCTACGAGCAGTACTTC

j_gene: TRBJ2-6
v_gene: TRBV7-2
d_gene: NA
abundance: few
CDR3aa: CASSLGGAGANVRTF
CDR3nt: TGTGCCAGCAGCTTGGGGGGGGCCGGGGCCAACGTCCGGACTTTC

j_gene: TRBJ2-7
v_gene: TRBV3-1
d_gene: NA
abundance: many
CDR3aa: CASSQAGLSYEQYF
CDR3nt: TGTGCCAGCAGCCAAGCGGGACTCTCCTACGAGCAGTACTTC

j_gene: TRBJ2-5
v_gene: TRBV6-2/TRBV6-3
d_gene: TRBD2
abundance: many
CDR3aa: CASRRTSGGLQETQYF
CDR3nt: TGTGCCAGCAGACGGACTAGCGGGGGGTTACAAGAGACCCAGTACTTC

j_gene: TRBJ2-5
v_gene: TRBV5-1
d_gene: NA
abundance: many
CDR3aa: CASSYGRKQETQYF
CDR3nt: TGCGCCAGCAGCTACGGACGGAAACAAGAGACCCAGTACTTC

j_gene: TRBJ1-1
v_gene: TRBV28
d_gene: NA
abundance: NA
CDR3aa: CASSMGGNTEAFF
CDR3nt: TGTGCCAGCAGTATGGGGGGAAACACTGAAGCTTTCTTT

j_gene: TRBJ2-3
v_gene: TRBV7-8
d_gene: TRBD2
abundance: once
CDR3aa: CAGSPRGGAGTDTQYF
CDR3nt: TGTGCCGGCAGCCCGCGCGGGGGGGCGGGCACAGATACGCAGTATTTT

j_gene: TRBJ2-7
v_gene: TRBV12-3/TRBV12-4
d_gene: NA
abundance: many
CDR3aa: CASSRTDRFYEQYF
CDR3nt: TGTGCCAGCAGCCGGACAGACAGATTTTACGAGCAGTACTTC

j_gene: TRBJ2-7
v_gene: TRBV6-1
d_gene: NA
abundance: few
CDR3aa: CASRQGSYNGQYF
CDR3nt: TGTGCCAGTCGACAAGGGTCCTACAATGGGCAGTACTTC

j_gene: TRBJ2-2
v_gene: TRBV5-8
d_gene: NA
abundance: once
CDR3aa: CASSLGSDIYTGELFF
CDR3nt: TGTGCCAGCAGCTTGGGATCGGACATATACACCGGGGAGCTGTTTTTT

j_gene: TRBJ1-5
v_gene: TRBV7-2
d_gene: TRBD1
abundance: many
CDR3aa: CASSGDRGQPQHF
CDR3nt: TGTGCCAGCAGCGGAGACAGGGGCCAGCCCCAGCATTTT

j_gene: TRBJ1-6
v_gene: TRBV5-1
d_gene: TRBD1
abundance: NA
CDR3aa: CASSSGQLNNSPLHF
CDR3nt: TGCGCCAGCAGCTCGGGACAGCTCAATAATTCACCCCTCCACTTT

j_gene: TRBJ2-1
v_gene: TRBV11-2
d_gene: TRBD1
abundance: NA
CDR3aa: CASNLVTGGRNEQFF
CDR3nt: TGTGCCAGCAACTTAGTGACAGGGGGCAGGAACGAGCAGTTCTTC

j_gene: TRBJ2-7
v_gene: TRBV6-2/TRBV6-3
d_gene: TRBD1
abundance: many
CDR3aa: CASSSGTVYEQYF
CDR3nt: TGTGCCAGCAGTTCCGGGACAGTTTACGAGCAGTACTTC

j_gene: TRBJ2-1
v_gene: TRBV2
d_gene: NA
abundance: NA
CDR3aa: CASLEEVSVEQFF
CDR3nt: TGTGCCAGCCTAGAGGAGGTTTCGGTTGAGCAGTTCTTC

j_gene: TRBJ2-3
v_gene: TRBV20-1
d_gene: TRBD2
abundance: many
CDR3aa: CSARGSGGEGDTQYF
CDR3nt: TGCAGTGCTAGGGGAAGCGGGGGGGAAGGAGATACGCAGTATTTT

j_gene: TRBJ1-1
v_gene: TRBV20-1
d_gene: NA
abundance: NA
CDR3aa: CSASNMGDTEAFF
CDR3nt: TGCAGTGCTAGTAATATGGGGGACACTGAAGCTTTCTTT

j_gene: TRBJ2-7
v_gene: TRBV20-1
d_gene: NA
abundance: many
CDR3aa: CSASEGVGYEQYF
CDR3nt: TGCAGTGCTAGTGAGGGGGTGGGCTACGAGCAGTACTTC

j_gene: TRBJ1-4
v_gene: TRBV12-3/TRBV12-4
d_gene: TRBD1
abundance: NA
CDR3aa: CASQPGTGGRKLFF
CDR3nt: TGTGCCAGCCAACCAGGGACAGGGGGCCGAAAACTGTTTTTT

j_gene: TRBJ2-7
v_gene: TRBV6-5
d_gene: NA
abundance: many
CDR3aa: CASSYSRRGQGWSYEQYF
CDR3nt: TGTGCCAGCAGTTACTCCCGGCGGGGGCAGGGATGGTCGTACGAGCAGTACTTC

j_gene: TRBJ1-2
v_gene: TRBV20-1
d_gene: NA
abundance: NA
CDR3aa: CSARAGGVLYGYTF
CDR3nt: TGCAGTGCTAGAGCTGGGGGGGTCCTGTATGGCTACACCTTC

j_gene: TRBJ2-3
v_gene: TRBV15
d_gene: NA
abundance: many
CDR3aa: CATSRDSNTQYF
CDR3nt: TGTGCCACCAGCAGAGATTCGAATACGCAGTATTTT

j_gene: TRBJ2-7
v_gene: TRBV7-8
d_gene: TRBD1
abundance: few
CDR3aa: CASTSQGVGYEQYF
CDR3nt: TGTGCCAGCACCTCACAGGGGGTAGGATACGAGCAGTACTTC

j_gene: TRBJ1-3
v_gene: TRBV10-3
d_gene: NA
abundance: few
CDR3aa: CAIGGIGSSGNTIYF
CDR3nt: TGTGCCATCGGGGGGATAGGATCCTCTGGAAACACCATATATTTT

j_gene: TRBJ2-3
v_gene: TRBV5-6
d_gene: TRBD2
abundance: NA
CDR3aa: CASSLVAGGFGADTQYF
CDR3nt: TGTGCCAGCAGCTTGGTAGCGGGGGGATTCGGGGCAGATACGCAGTATTTT

j_gene: TRBJ2-2
v_gene: TRBV6-5
d_gene: TRBD1
abundance: few
CDR3aa: CASSRDRARTGELFF
CDR3nt: TGTGCCAGCAGCAGGGACAGGGCGAGAACCGGGGAGCTGTTTTTT

j_gene: TRBJ2-1
v_gene: TRBV2
d_gene: NA
abundance: NA
CDR3aa: CASRPRVYNEQFF
CDR3nt: TGTGCCAGCCGACCTAGGGTCTACAATGAGCAGTTCTTC

j_gene: TRBJ1-2
v_gene: TRBV18
d_gene: NA
abundance: NA
CDR3aa: CASSPREGDGYTF
CDR3nt: TGTGCCAGCTCACCCAGGGAGGGTGATGGCTACACCTTC

j_gene: TRBJ2-3
v_gene: TRBV20-1
d_gene: TRBD2
abundance: many
CDR3aa: CSARERGAGERADTQYF
CDR3nt: TGCAGTGCTAGAGAACGAGGAGCGGGGGAGAGGGCAGATACGCAGTATTTT

j_gene: TRBJ1-2
v_gene: TRBV7-2
d_gene: TRBD1
abundance: NA
CDR3aa: CASTRDRGSGYTF
CDR3nt: TGTGCCAGCACCCGGGACAGGGGTTCGGGCTACACCTTC

j_gene: TRBJ2-7
v_gene: TRBV12-3/TRBV12-4
d_gene: NA
abundance: NA
CDR3aa: CASSPTPLSSTGTYEQYF
CDR3nt: TGTGCCAGCAGTCCCACTCCCCTCTCTTCGACAGGAACCTACGAGCAGTACTTC

j_gene: TRBJ1-4
v_gene: TRBV5-1
d_gene: TRBD1
abundance: few
CDR3aa: CASSSQGGSDEKLFF
CDR3nt: TGCGCCAGCAGCTCCCAAGGGGGCTCGGATGAAAAACTGTTTTTT

j_gene: TRBJ1-5
v_gene: TRBV7-8
d_gene: TRBD1
abundance: NA
CDR3aa: CASSLDAGGPQPQHF
CDR3nt: TGTGCCAGCAGCTTAGATGCAGGGGGCCCACAGCCCCAGCATTTT

j_gene: TRBJ2-5
v_gene: TRBV20-1
d_gene: TRBD1
abundance: many
CDR3aa: CSASPFTGEETQYF
CDR3nt: TGCAGTGCTAGTCCTTTTACAGGGGAAGAGACCCAGTACTTC

j_gene: TRBJ2-3
v_gene: TRBV6-5
d_gene: NA
abundance: NA
CDR3aa: CASRPGRINTQYF
CDR3nt: TGTGCCAGCAGACCGGGACGGATTAATACGCAGTATTTT

j_gene: TRBJ2-5
v_gene: TRBV7-2
d_gene: NA
abundance: many
CDR3aa: CASSLTVQPETQYF
CDR3nt: TGTGCCAGCAGCCTGACAGTACAACCCGAGACCCAGTACTTC

j_gene: TRBJ1-6
v_gene: TRBV27
d_gene: NA
abundance: NA
CDR3aa: CASSSAGAYNSPLHF
CDR3nt: TGTGCCAGCAGTTCCGCCGGGGCCTATAATTCACCCCTCCACTTT

j_gene: TRBJ2-1
v_gene: TRBV11-1
d_gene: TRBD2
abundance: NA
CDR3aa: CASSYLAGTGEQFF
CDR3nt: TGTGCCAGCAGCTACCTAGCGGGGACTGGTGAGCAGTTCTTC

j_gene: TRBJ2-2
v_gene: TRBV7-2
d_gene: TRBD2
abundance: few
CDR3aa: CASSYTSGPGVLFF
CDR3nt: TGTGCCAGCAGTTATACTAGCGGGCCCGGGGTGTTGTTTTTT

j_gene: TRBJ2-3
v_gene: TRBV7-6
d_gene: NA
abundance: NA
CDR3aa: CASSTGQRRTDTQYF
CDR3nt: TGTGCCAGCAGCACCGGCCAGCGACGCACAGATACGCAGTATTTT

j_gene: TRBJ2-2
v_gene: TRBV29-1
d_gene: TRBD1
abundance: NA
CDR3aa: CSVGGQGRFSNTGELFF
CDR3nt: TGCAGCGTAGGGGGACAGGGACGATTTTCGAACACCGGGGAGCTGTTTTTT

j_gene: TRBJ2-3
v_gene: TRBV11-2
d_gene: TRBD2
abundance: many
CDR3aa: CASSLGLAGGRPDTQYF
CDR3nt: TGTGCCAGCAGCTTAGGTCTAGCGGGGGGGCGACCAGATACGCAGTATTTT

j_gene: TRBJ1-1
v_gene: TRBV7-9
d_gene: TRBD1
abundance: many
CDR3aa: CASSSGQIEAFF
CDR3nt: TGTGCCAGCAGCTCGGGACAGATTGAAGCTTTCTTT